Shown below are 13 T cell receptor beta chains from a single sample sequenced in a study of T cells after yellow fever vaccination. Using its own MiXCR run on the 5' RACE reads, TCRdb lists one record per CDR3 protein. The table lists about 180,000 distinct CDR3 sequences, approximately 6.2% of them singletons. The input for sequencing was CD4+ T cells sorted from PBMCs, taken on the day of the first yellow fever vaccination. These receptors originate from a young man who received the YFV17D yellow fever vaccine.

There are a few counts of this clonotype. The chain combines TRBV6-5 with TRBJ2-1; 11 bases line up with TRBD2. There are 15 residues in the CDR3. Losses at the gene ends were 3 bases for V and 2 bases for J; bases not matched to a gene: 0. Germline lookup yields CDR1 MNHEY and CDR2 SVGAGI. As DNA, the CDR3 is TGTGCCAGCAGTTATAGCGGGGGGGCCTACAATGAGCAGTTCTTC. Translated, it gives CASSYSGGAYNEQFF.

This clonotype was seen many times. The CDR3 is CASSPGGSGNTIYF. Here the CDR3 DNA reads TGTGCCAGCAGCCCGGGGGGCTCTGGAAACACCATATATTTT. The chain recombines TRBV3-1 with TRBJ1-3; a weak D match, TRBD1 (5 bases). Germline V CDR1 and CDR2: LGHDT, YNNKEL (reference sequence). With 4 bases removed from V and 0 bases from J, the gap between germline ends came to 7 bases. The CDR3 contains 14 residues.

There are many counts of this clonotype. The chain combines TRBV7-9 with TRBJ2-1; 8 bases line up with TRBD1. This CDR3 spans 15 amino acids. Germline values: CDR1 SEHNR, CDR2 FQNEAQ (reference sequence). After removal of 5 bases from V and 2 bases from J, the junction contained 5 bases not matched to a gene. The CDR3 region is CASSIQGVTYNEQFF. The DNA for the CDR3 is TGTGCCAGCAGCATACAGGGGGTGACCTACAATGAGCAGTTCTTC.

This clonotype has only a few counts. The chain recombines TRBV20-1 with TRBJ2-7; 8 bases agree with TRBD2. V lost 6 bases and J lost 1; bases outside the gene matches: 8. This CDR3 has 14 residues. Germline V gene lookup returns CDR1 DFQATT and CDR2 SNEGSKA (reference sequence). CDR3 in amino acids: CSAVSGVTSYEQYF. The CDR3 coding sequence is TGCAGTGCCGTTAGCGGGGTAACTTCCTACGAGCAGTACTTC.

This clonotype occurred many times. The J gene is TRBJ2-1, the V gene TRBV7-2; TRBD2 agrees at 11 bases. With V trimmed by 4 bases and J by 4 bases, 3 bases remained unmatched. The germline V gene has CDR1 SGHTA and CDR2 FQGNSA. The CDR3 spans 15 residues. The CDR3 sequence is CASSSTSGVYNEQFF. In DNA form, the CDR3 reads TGTGCCAGCAGCTCGACTAGCGGGGTTTACAATGAGCAGTTCTTC.

This clonotype occurred a few times. The V and J genes are TRBV20-1 and TRBJ2-5, with TRBD2 matching over 7 bases. This CDR3 contains 13 residues. J gave up 4 bases and V 3 bases, and 5 bases lay outside the gene matches. Germline assignment: CDR1 DFQATT and CDR2 SNEGSKA (reference sequence). The chain's CDR3 is CSARGGAGETQYF. The CDR3 coding sequence is TGCAGTGCTAGGGGAGGGGCAGGAGAGACCCAGTACTTC.

Many counts were recorded for this clonotype. V usage is TRBV6-1 and J usage is TRBJ2-7; 8 nucleotides match TRBD1. The ends lost 2 bases at V and 4 bases at J; junction bases unmatched: 4. Germline lookup yields CDR1 MNHNS and CDR2 SASEGT. The CDR3 length is 14 residues. The CDR3 coding sequence is TGTGCCAGCAGTGAACCGACAGGGGTTTACGAGCAGTACTTC. Its translation: CASSEPTGVYEQYF.

This clonotype was seen many times. The chain recombines TRBV10-3 with TRBJ2-1, with a possible D match to TRBD1 (8 bases). Germline values: CDR1 ENHRY, CDR2 SYGVKD. The CDR3 totals 16 residues. The V end lost 6 bases, the J end lost 10 bases, and 25 bases lay between the germline ends. CDR3 sequence (DNA): TGTGCCATCAGAGTATACAGGGGGGGAACATCGGACGAGCAGTTCTTC. Translating it yields CAIRVYRGGTSDEQFF.

Only a few counts were recorded for this clonotype. The gene calls are TRBV7-6 and TRBJ2-3; no firm D call. V lost 5 bases and J lost 3, with 6 bases in between. This CDR3 region has 12 residues. In germline, CDR1 is SGHVS, CDR2 FNYEAQ. The CDR3 spells CASSHATDTQYF. The CDR3, as DNA: TGTGCCAGCAGCCACGCTACAGATACGCAGTATTTT.

This clonotype was observed many times. This sequence joins TRBV5-1 and TRBJ1-1; D uncertain. Trimming took off 7 bases at V and 1 base at J, with 5 bases between the two ends. Germline CDR1 is SGHRS and CDR2 is YFSETQ. CDR3 length: 11 amino acids. The CDR3, as DNA: TGCGCCAGCCGGGCGAACACTGAAGCTTTCTTT. Amino acids: CASRANTEAFF.

This clonotype was seen repeatedly, ten times or more. The chain has TRBV5-1 and TRBJ2-2, with D perhaps TRBD2 (6 bases). Trimming took off 0 bases at V and 4 bases at J, with 13 bases between the two ends. Germline V gene data show CDR1 as SGHRS and CDR2 as YFSETQ. The CDR3 loop spans 16 amino acids. The CDR3 loop reads CASSLAGGLLTGELFF. The CDR3 DNA is TGCGCCAGCAGCTTGGCCGGAGGACTACTCACCGGGGAGCTGTTTTTT.

The chain has TRBV5-4 and TRBJ1-2, with 8 positions matching TRBD1. The trim removed 4 bases at V and 3 bases at J, leaving 5 bases unmatched. This CDR3 contains 14 residues. CDR1 SGHNT and CDR2 YYREEE come from the germline V gene (reference sequence). This chain's CDR3 is CASSLQTGDYGYTF. Written as DNA, the CDR3 is TGTGCCAGCAGCCTACAGACAGGGGACTATGGCTACACCTTC.

This clonotype was detected many times. The chain has TRBV21-1 and TRBJ1-2. TRBV21-1 is a listed pseudogene. This CDR3 is 17 amino acids long. The CDR3 spells CASSKELPYHPRDGYTF. The CDR3 nucleotides read TGTGCCAGCAGCAAAGAACTCCCCTACCACCCTCGGGATGGCTACACCTTC.